These T cell receptor beta chains were read from a single sample in a study of OX40 agonist ivuxolimab in advanced cancers. The assay was immunoSEQ multiplex PCR, and TCRdb's table has in-frame clones only and misses some. The repertoire holds approximately 50,000 clones, with about 88% as singletons. The sequences come from CD4+ or CD8+ T cells sorted from blood, collected in a trial of the OX40 agonist ivuxolimab. All receptors come from an adult with an advanced solid tumor such as melanoma, head and neck, liver or kidney cancer. The CDR3 runs from the conserved cysteine through the conserved F or W. The order of the fields is clone size, J gene, V gene, D gene, CDR3 DNA, CDR3 protein. A D gene is named only where the DNA matches it firmly. Clone size appears in some rows only: once, few, many, or a class for an expanded clone.

>-|TRBJ1-2|TRBV27|-
TGTGCCAGCACCTCAATGGGTAGTGACTATGGCTACACCTTC
CASTSMGSDYGYTF
>-|TRBJ1-2|TRBV4-1|-
TGCGCCAGCAGCCAAGGTCTTGGGAGGAACTATGGCTACACCTTC
CASSQGLGRNYGYTF
>-|TRBJ1-6|TRBV18|-
TGTGCCAGCTCACCAAGGGCAGATAATTCACCCCTCCACTTT
CASSPRADNSPLHF
>once|TRBJ2-5|TRBV9|-
TGTGCCAGCAGCGTAGAACCCAGCCAGGAAAGGACCCAGTACTTC
CASSVEPSQERTQYF
>-|TRBJ2-2|TRBV5-1|-
TGCGCCAGCAGCTTGGCCTCGGAGACCGGGGAGCTGTTTTTT
CASSLASETGELFF
>-|TRBJ2-3|TRBV18|-
TGTGCCAGCTCACCCCCGCCCAGGGGAGTAGATACGCAGTATTTT
CASSPPPRGVDTQYF
>-|TRBJ2-7|TRBV9|-
TGTGCCAGCAGCCCCCGACAGGAAACCTACGAGCAGTACTTC
CASSPRQETYEQYF
>-|TRBJ2-1|TRBV5-1|TRBD1
TGCGCCAGCAGGGGACAGGACGGGGGCAATGAGCAGTTCTTC
CASRGQDGGNEQFF
>-|TRBJ2-3|TRBV14|TRBD2
TGTGCCAGCAGCCAATTCCTAGCGGGGCTGTATACGCAGTATTTT
CASSQFLAGLYTQYF
>-|TRBJ2-1|TRBV6-6|-
TGTGCCAGCAGTTACGACGGAGGGGGTGAGCAGTTCTTC
CASSYDGGGEQFF
>-|TRBJ2-2|TRBV2|TRBD2
TGTGCCAGCAGTGAGCTAGCGGGAGGTATCACCGGGGAGCTGTTTTTT
CASSELAGGITGELFF
>-|TRBJ2-7|TRBV5-1|TRBD2
TGCGCCAGCAGCTTGGACAGCGGGAGTACAAACGAGCAGTACTTC
CASSLDSGSTNEQYF
>-|TRBJ2-1|TRBV29-1|-
TGCAGCGTTGAACTGGAGAGCTCCTACAATGAGCAGTTCTTC
CSVELESSYNEQFF
>once|TRBJ2-1|TRBV9|-
TGTGCCAGCAGCCCGGACAGCCACGACAATGAGCAGTTCTTC
CASSPDSHDNEQFF
>-|TRBJ1-1|TRBV6-1|-
TGTGCCAGCAGTGGACAGCAGAACACTGAAGCTTTCTTT
CASSGQQNTEAFF
>once|TRBJ2-2|TRBV6-6|-
TGTGCCAGCAGGCAGGTTAGCACCGGGGAGCTGTTTTTT
CASRQVSTGELFF
>-|TRBJ2-5|TRBV28|-
TGTGCCACGGGCCGGGGGGAGACCCAGTACTTC
CATGRGETQYF
>-|TRBJ2-5|TRBV30|TRBD1
TGTGCCTGGAGCCTACAGGGGAAAGGGGCCCAGTACTTC
CAWSLQGKGAQYF
>-|TRBJ2-2|TRBV18|-
TGTGCCAGCTCCCAAGGGACAACGAACACCGGGGAGCTGTTTTTT
CASSQGTTNTGELFF
>-|TRBJ2-5|TRBV11-3|-
TGTGCCAGCAGCTTGAACCAAGAGACCCAGTACTTC
CASSLNQETQYF
>-|TRBJ2-6|TRBV1|-
TGCACCAGCACACAAAGTCGGGCCAACGTCCTGACTTTC
CTSTQSRANVLTF
>-|TRBJ2-3|TRBV9|TRBD2
TGTGCCAGCAGCGTTAGGCGGGAGGGTTTTGGCACAGATACGCAGTATTTT
CASSVRREGFGTDTQYF
>-|TRBJ2-1|TRBV27|-
TGTGCCAGTTATCAAGAAGCGGGCCCCACGGACAATGAGCAGTTCTTC
CASYQEAGPTDNEQFF
>-|TRBJ1-3|TRBV6-1|-
TGTGCCAGCAGCTTCAGGGTTTCTGGAAACACCATATATTTT
CASSFRVSGNTIYF
>-|TRBJ2-1|TRBV28|-
TGTGCCATCGAAACGCCGGGACTTCGCAATGAGCAGTTCTTC
CAIETPGLRNEQFF
>-|TRBJ2-1|TRBV19|TRBD2
TGTGCCAGTAGTAGGACTAGTAATGAGCAGTTCTTC
CASSRTSNEQFF
>-|TRBJ2-3|TRBV4-2|-
TGTGCCAGCAGCCAAGGAGGAACCTACACAGATACGCAGTATTTT
CASSQGGTYTDTQYF
>-|TRBJ1-1|TRBV29-1|-
TGCAGCGTTTTGCCCGCGGGCACTGAAGCTTTCTTT
CSVLPAGTEAFF
>-|TRBJ2-1|TRBV20-1|-
TGCAGTGCTAGAGGGCGGGATGGGCAGTTCTTC
CSARGRDGQFF
>-|TRBJ2-1|TRBV10-3|-
TGTGCCATCAGTGAGTCAACTGAGCAGTTCTTC
CAISESTEQFF
>-|TRBJ2-7|TRBV7-3|TRBD2
TGTGCCAGCAGCTTTCGGACTAGCGGGACAGGCGAGCAGTACTTC
CASSFRTSGTGEQYF
>-|TRBJ1-2|TRBV21-1|-
TGTGCCAGCCCGCGCGGCTACACCTTC
CASPRGYTF
>-|TRBJ1-1|TRBV19|-
TGTGCCAGTAGTAGCCCCAGTCAAACAATTGAAGCTTTCTTT
CASSSPSQTIEAFF
>-|TRBJ1-2|TRBV2|TRBD1
TGTGCCAGCAGTGCCGGGACAGACTATGGCTACACCTTC
CASSAGTDYGYTF
>-|TRBJ2-7|TRBV10-3|-
TGTGCCATCAGGGACCAGGGGCGCGAGCAGTACTTC
CAIRDQGREQYF
>-|TRBJ2-1|TRBV18|-
TGTGCCAGCTCACCAGGGAGCTCCTACAATGAGCAGTTCTTC
CASSPGSSYNEQFF
>once|TRBJ1-4|TRBV2|-
TGTGCCAGCAGTCTTGAGGCAGGAGCTAATGAAAAACTGTTTTTT
CASSLEAGANEKLFF
>-|TRBJ2-3|TRBV6-4|-
TGTGCCAGCAGCGGGCAGGGCACAGATACGCAGTATTTT
CASSGQGTDTQYF
>-|TRBJ1-1|TRBV11-3|-
TGTGCCAGCAGCCCCGGGGGGGAAGCTGAAGCTTTCTTT
CASSPGGEAEAFF
>-|TRBJ2-7|TRBV2|-
TGTGCCAGCAGTGAGCCCGGGACGGACTACGAGCAGTACTTC
CASSEPGTDYEQYF
>-|TRBJ1-1|TRBV5-1|TRBD1
TGCGCCAGCAGCTTCCGGGACAGGGGTGAGACTTTCTTT
CASSFRDRGETFF
>-|TRBJ2-1|TRBV7-6|-
TGTGCCAGCAGCTTAGTTAGTGTCAATGAGCAGTTCTTC
CASSLVSVNEQFF
>-|TRBJ1-5|TRBV28|-
TGTGCCAGCAGTCCCGCCGGGTCACTCAATCAGCCCCAGCATTTT
CASSPAGSLNQPQHF
>-|TRBJ2-7|TRBV7-9|-
TGTGCCAGCAGCTTACTTTCAGGGACCTACGAGCAGTACTTC
CASSLLSGTYEQYF
>-|TRBJ1-5|TRBV19|TRBD1
TGTGCCAGTAGTGGGGGGACAGGATGGGATCAGCCCCAGCATTTT
CASSGGTGWDQPQHF
>-|TRBJ2-3|TRBV13|-
TGTGCCAGCAGCTCCTGGAGCGGGCCCCTCATGGATACGCAGTATTTT
CASSSWSGPLMDTQYF
>once|TRBJ2-1|TRBV4-2|TRBD2
TGTGCCAGCAGCCCCTATAGCGGGAGGGCCAAAAATGAGCAGTTCTTC
CASSPYSGRAKNEQFF
>-|TRBJ2-7|TRBV5-7|TRBD2
TGTGCCAGCAGCTTGTCGGGGGGGCTCTCCTACGAGCAGTACTTC
CASSLSGGLSYEQYF